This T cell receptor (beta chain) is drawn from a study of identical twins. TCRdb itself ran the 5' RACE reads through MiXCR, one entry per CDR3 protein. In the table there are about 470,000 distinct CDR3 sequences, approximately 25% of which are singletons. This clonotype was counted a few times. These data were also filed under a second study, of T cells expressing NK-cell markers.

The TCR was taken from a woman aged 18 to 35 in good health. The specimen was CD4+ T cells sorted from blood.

CDR3 nucleotide sequence: TGTGCCAGCGATCGCCGAATGGAAGCTTTCTTT. This gives the protein CASDRRMEAFF. This chain links TRBV7-9 with TRBJ1-1; D not resolved. From germline, CDR1 is SEHNR and CDR2 FQNEAQ (reference sequence). The CDR3 totals 11 residues. V was clipped by 8 bases and J by 8 bases, with 12 bases between them.